This is a list of T cell receptor beta chains from one sample in a study of CD8 T cells in Susac syndrome. In TCRdb, the immunoSEQ multiplex PCR reads were re-called with MiXCR into one record per CDR3 protein. In the table there are about 130,000 distinct CDR3 sequences, approximately 95% of which are singletons. Sequences were obtained from CD8+ T cells from PBMCs. The receptors originated from a human donor with Susac syndrome. Both conserved end residues are part of each CDR3. Some rows mark clone size as missing; the rest say once, few, many or name a class of expanded clone.

clone size | J gene | V gene | CDR3 protein
NA | TRBJ2-7 | TRBV27 | CASSWAPGTPDEQHF
NA | TRBJ2-2 | TRBV29-1 | CSVDVADSVTGELFF
NA | TRBJ2-5 | TRBV13 | CASSSRGKETQYF
NA | TRBJ2-5 | TRBV20-1 | CSARGQTIQETQYF
NA | TRBJ2-7 | TRBV7-2 | CASSLSNNEQYF
NA | TRBJ2-2 | TRBV29-1 | CSVLDTGELFF
NA | TRBJ1-5 | TRBV5-1 | CASSLRGTEGNQPQHF
NA | TRBJ2-5 | TRBV27 | CASSSTGLVGETQYF
once | TRBJ2-1 | TRBV4-1 | CASSQPRTSGSNEQFF
NA | TRBJ2-7 | TRBV5-6 | CASSFTSGGFYEQYF
once | TRBJ2-1 | TRBV29-1 | CSGTGAYNEQFF
NA | TRBJ2-1 | TRBV7-6 | CASSLYSGNSYNEQFF